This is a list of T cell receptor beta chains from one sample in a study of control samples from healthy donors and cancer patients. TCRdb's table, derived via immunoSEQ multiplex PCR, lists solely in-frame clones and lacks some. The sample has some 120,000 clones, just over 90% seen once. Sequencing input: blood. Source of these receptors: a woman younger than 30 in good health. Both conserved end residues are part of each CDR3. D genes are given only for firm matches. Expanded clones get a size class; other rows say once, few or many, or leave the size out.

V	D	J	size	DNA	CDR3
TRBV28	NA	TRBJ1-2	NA	TGTGCCAGCAGTTCCAGGGGTTCCCTATATGGCTACACCTTC	CASSSRGSLYGYTF
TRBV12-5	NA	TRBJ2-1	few	TGTGCTAGTGGTTTGGCCCAACAGGGTTTCAATGAGCAGTTCTTC	CASGLAQQGFNEQFF
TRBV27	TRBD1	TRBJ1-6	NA	TGTGCCAGTGGGAGGGGGCGGTCGAGCTCCTATAATTCACCCCTCCACTTT	CASGRGRSSSYNSPLHF
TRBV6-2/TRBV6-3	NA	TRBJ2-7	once	TGTGCCAGCAGTACCACAGAGTACGAACCCCCCTACGAGCAGTACTTC	CASSTTEYEPPYEQYF
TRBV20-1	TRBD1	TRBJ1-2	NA	TGCAGTGCTAGTCCCCCTGGACAGGGGTTTGGCTACACCTTC	CSASPPGQGFGYTF
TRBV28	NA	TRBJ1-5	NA	TGTGCCAGCAGTTTCCTCCTGAATCAGCCCCAGCATTTT	CASSFLLNQPQHF
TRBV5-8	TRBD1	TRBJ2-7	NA	TGTGCCAGCAGCCGTCAGAGGACAGGGAAAAAATCCTACGAGCAGTACTTC	CASSRQRTGKKSYEQYF
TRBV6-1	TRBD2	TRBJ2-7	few	TGTGCCAGCAGTGAAGAAGCGGGGGGAACCTACGAGCAGTACTTC	CASSEEAGGTYEQYF
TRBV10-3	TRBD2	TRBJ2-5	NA	TGTGCCATCAGTATAGCGGGAGGGCAAGAGACCCAGTACTTC	CAISIAGGQETQYF
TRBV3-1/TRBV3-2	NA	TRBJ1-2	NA	TGTGCCAGCAGCCGCGTTACAGAGAACTATGGCTACACCTTC	CASSRVTENYGYTF
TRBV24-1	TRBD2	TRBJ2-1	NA	TGTGCCACCGGACTAGCGGGATCCGTCAATGAGCAGTTCTTC	CATGLAGSVNEQFF
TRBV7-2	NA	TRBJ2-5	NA	TGTGCCAGCTCCAATACGTGGTCTCTACAATTTGAGACCCAGTACTTC	CASSNTWSLQFETQYF
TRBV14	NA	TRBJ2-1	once	TGTGCCAGCAGCCAAATCCAGGGGTCCGGCAATGAGCAGTTCTTC	CASSQIQGSGNEQFF
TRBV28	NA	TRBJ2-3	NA	TGTGCCAGCAGTCTCTTAGCGCCCTACACAGATACGCAGTATTTT	CASSLLAPYTDTQYF
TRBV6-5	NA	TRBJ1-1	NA	TGTGCCAGCAGGGCAGGGGTCCGCATGAACACTGAAGCTTTCTTT	CASRAGVRMNTEAFF
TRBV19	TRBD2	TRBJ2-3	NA	TGTTCGACTAGCGCAAGGGGCACAGATACGCAGTATTTT	CSTSARGTDTQYF
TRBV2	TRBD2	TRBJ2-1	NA	TGTGCCAGCAGTGTGAAGCGGGAAGGTGAGCAGTTCTTC	CASSVKREGEQFF
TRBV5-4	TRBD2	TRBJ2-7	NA	TGTGCCAGCAGCTTAACCAGGCTAGCGGGAGATTACGACGAGCAGTACTTC	CASSLTRLAGDYDEQYF
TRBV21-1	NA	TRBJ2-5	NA	TGTGCCAGCAGCTCCTGGGACAGCCTACGAGGAAAAGAGACCCAGTACTTC	CASSSWDSLRGKETQYF
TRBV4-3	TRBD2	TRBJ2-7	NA	TGCGCCAGCAGCCGGACTAGCGGGGATTTAGACGAGCAGTACTTC	CASSRTSGDLDEQYF
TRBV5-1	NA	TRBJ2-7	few	TGCGCCAGCAGCGCGGCCGAACTTTTCCCCTGGGGCTACGAGCAGTACTTC	CASSAAELFPWGYEQYF
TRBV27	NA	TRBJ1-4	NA	TGTGCCAGCAGCCTTTGGGGGGACCCCGCCAACGGTGAAAAACTGTTTTTT	CASSLWGDPANGEKLFF
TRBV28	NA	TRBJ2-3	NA	TGTGCCAGCAGCCTTAGTGGTCTTTCAGATACGCAGTATTTT	CASSLSGLSDTQYF
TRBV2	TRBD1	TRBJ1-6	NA	TGTGCCAGCAGCCGGGACAGGGAGGCCTCACCCCTCCACTTT	CASSRDREASPLHF
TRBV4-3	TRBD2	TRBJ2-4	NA	TGCGCCAGCAGCCGGGAGGGCCGCGAGAAAAACATTCAGTACTTC	CASSREGREKNIQYF
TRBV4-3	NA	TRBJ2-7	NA	TGCGCCAGCAGCCAAGACAGGGACCTCCTCTACGAGCAGTACTTC	CASSQDRDLLYEQYF
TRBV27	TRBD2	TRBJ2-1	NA	TGTGCCACCACTCGCGAAGGTAGCGGGAGGGCCTCCTACAATGAGCAGTTCTTC	CATTREGSGRASYNEQFF
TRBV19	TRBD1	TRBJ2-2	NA	TGTGCCAGTAGGTTGTCGGGACAGACCGGGGAGCTGTTTTTT	CASRLSGQTGELFF
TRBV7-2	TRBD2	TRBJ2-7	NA	TGTGCCAGCAGCTGGGGCGGGAGTCTCGACGAGCAGTACTTC	CASSWGGSLDEQYF
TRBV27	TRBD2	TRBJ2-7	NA	TGTGCCAGCAGTTCCCGGGGTAGCGGGAGATCCTACGAGCAGTACTTC	CASSSRGSGRSYEQYF
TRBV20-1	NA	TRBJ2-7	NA	TGCAGTGCTTGGGGGGAGAACGAGCAGTACTTC	CSAWGENEQYF
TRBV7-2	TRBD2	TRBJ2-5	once	TGTGCCAGCAGCTTAGACCCTAGCGGGGCTCTGCAAGAGACCCAGTACTTC	CASSLDPSGALQETQYF
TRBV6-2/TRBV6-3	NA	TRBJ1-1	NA	TGTGCCAGCAGTTTGAGGGCGCCGGTGAACACTGAAGCTTTCTTT	CASSLRAPVNTEAFF
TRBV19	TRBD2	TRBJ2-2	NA	TGTGCCAGTGGCGTGGGACTAGCTAGCGGGGAGCTGTTTTTT	CASGVGLASGELFF
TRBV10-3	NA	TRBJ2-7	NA	TGTGCCATCAGTGAGGGGCAGGTGCGATCTTACGAGCAGTACTTC	CAISEGQVRSYEQYF
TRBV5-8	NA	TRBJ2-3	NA	TGTGCCAGCAGCTTGGGTTCCGGAGCCGCTAGCACAGATACGCAGTATTTT	CASSLGSGAASTDTQYF
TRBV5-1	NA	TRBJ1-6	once	TGCGCCAGCAGCTTGGCAGGTTATTCACCCCTCCACTTT	CASSLAGYSPLHF
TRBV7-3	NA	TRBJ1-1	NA	TGTGCCAGCAGGTTGACAAAGAACACTGAAGCTTTCTTT	CASRLTKNTEAFF